A single sample is the source of the 8 T cell receptor beta chains below, sequenced in a study of spatial heterogeneity in lung cancer. Notes on the study in general: Intratumoral expanded alpha and beta TCR counts were found to track tumor mutation counts.

These receptors have no known antigen. TCRdb re-called the 5' RACE reads with MiXCR, one entry per CDR3 protein. The sample lists 11,000 to 15,000 distinct CDR3 sequences; 4.7% were seen once. Described time point: sample taken at primary tumor resection. The starting material was lung tumor tissue, obtained at surgery. The source of these receptors is a female donor with early-stage non-small cell lung cancer.

At least ten counts were recorded for this clonotype. This beta chain is an off-target read within a library intended for alpha chains, so its frequency means little. This chain joins TRBV6-6 and TRBJ2-2, with 7 bases that match TRBD2. CDR3 length equals 15 residues. J was trimmed by 3 bases and V by 6 bases; bases with no gene match: 7. Germline assignment: CDR1 MNHNY and CDR2 SVGAGI (reference sequence). The DNA of the CDR3 is TGTGCCAGCAGGACCTGGGGGGGGGACACCGGGGAGCTGTTTTTT. As protein: CASRTWGGDTGELFF.

Remarks on this clonotype: Little can be read into the size of this beta chain, an off-target read in a library designed for alpha chains. This chain joins TRBV12-3 or TRBV12-4 and TRBJ2-2, with D tentatively TRBD2 (6 bases). The CDR3 runs 14 residues. V lost 9 bases and J lost 6, with 17 bases in between. The CDR3 loop reads CASSLGGFAGELFF. In nucleotides, the CDR3 is TGTGCCAGTTCCCTCGGGGGATTCGCCGGGGAGCTGTTTTTT.

This clonotype was recorded a few times. This beta chain appears as a stray read in a library generated for alpha chains; its size is not informative. The CDR3: CASSKTRESGYTF. CDR3 DNA sequence: TGTGCCAGTAGTAAGACGAGGGAATCTGGCTACACCTTC. The J gene is TRBJ1-2, the V gene TRBV19; no firm D call. Per the germline V gene, CDR1 is LNHDA and CDR2 is SQIVND (reference sequence). V was clipped by 4 bases and J by 7 bases, with 13 bases between them. The CDR3 has 13 residues.

This clonotype was detected ten times or more. This beta chain is a stray read from a library made for alpha chains; its abundance is not meaningful. This chain connects TRBV7-2 to TRBJ1-1; D not resolved. Trimming took off 2 bases at V and 0 bases at J, with 7 bases between the two ends. Germline CDR1 reads SGHTA; CDR2 reads FQGNSA. The CDR3 extends over 14 amino acids. DNA of the CDR3: TGTGCCAGCAGCTTATCTCTTATGAACACTGAAGCTTTCTTT. Translated, it gives CASSLSLMNTEAFF.

This clonotype has at least ten counts. The library was built for alpha chains, so this beta chain is an off-target read and its size means little. This chain connects TRBV10-3 to TRBJ2-5, with 8 nucleotides matching TRBD1. V lost 4 bases, J lost 2 bases, and 6 bases stayed unmatched. Germline V gene lookup returns CDR1 ENHRY and CDR2 SYGVKD. The CDR3 covers 15 residues. In nucleotides, the CDR3 is TGTGCCATCAGTGCACCCGACAGGGGTCAAGAGACCCAGTACTTC. Its translation: CAISAPDRGQETQYF.

There are many counts of this clonotype. This beta chain was picked up by a library intended for alpha chains and is off target, so its count carries little meaning. CDR3 coding DNA: TGTGCCAGCTCACCATCTCGAGAGGGTGGCTCAGGTACGCAGTATTTT. This translates into CASSPSREGGSGTQYF. This chain joins TRBV18 and TRBJ2-3; tentatively, D is TRBD2 (5 bases). The CDR3 totals 16 residues. V was trimmed by 2 bases and J by 8 bases, leaving 20 bases between them. The germline CDR1 and CDR2 sequences are KGHSH and LQKENI.

This clonotype showed up many times. This beta chain was picked up by a library intended for alpha chains and is off target, so its count carries little meaning. The V and J genes are TRBV4-2 and TRBJ1-2; no reliable D call. Germline V gives CDR1 LGHNA, CDR2 YNFKEQ. CDR3 length: 17 residues. V lost 0 bases and J 2 bases, leaving 16 bases between the germline ends. The CDR3 DNA follows: TGTGCCAGCAGCCAAGATGTCAGTGCAGTCCCCAACTATGGCTACACCTTC. This translates into CASSQDVSAVPNYGYTF.

This clonotype was detected ten times or more. This beta chain lies outside the target of a library built for alpha chains; its clone size means little. The rearrangement links TRBV7-8 to TRBJ1-2; 9 bases line up with TRBD1. Trimming cost V 1 base and J 7 bases; bases outside gene matches: 13. Germline values: CDR1 SGHVS, CDR2 FQNEAQ. The CDR3 sequence is 17 residues long. The chain's CDR3 is CASSLGDREGILSGYTF. The CDR3 coding sequence is TGTGCCAGCAGCTTAGGGGACAGGGAGGGTATTTTGAGTGGCTACACCTTC.